The clone carrying this T cell receptor (beta chain) was detected only once. Its antigen is undetermined. The V segment lost 6 bases and the J segment 1 base; nucleotides outside the gene matches: 4. This CDR3 comprises 15 residues. The germline CDR1 and CDR2 sequences are MRHNA and SNTAGT. Naive CD8 cells were CD45RO-negative, positively selected for CCR7, excluding terminally differentiated effector memory CD45RA+ cells. Repertoires were generated with immunoSEQ multiplex PCR, while TCRdb's copy carries only in-frame clones and drops some. The table shows about 870,000 clones, with 92% occurring only once. This entry belongs to a study of shared clonotypes between healthy human individuals. Whole-study context: The cohort had two women and a few men, ages 18 to 49.

Whole-study findings and limits: Generation probabilities were higher for clonotypes shared across all four sorted-subset donors than for unshared ones. Researchers found naive subsets generally carried larger estimated richness than memory subsets. Approximately 5.1% was the fraction of naive CD4 clonotypes found shared across four donors.

The sample was naive CD8+ T cells sorted from blood. The gene calls are TRBV6-4 and TRBJ2-1, with 9 bases matching TRBD2. The sequence was obtained from a young man in good health. CDR3 bases: TGTGCCAGCAGCCTCAGCGGGGGGTCCTACAATGAGCAGTTCTTC. Its translation is CASSLSGGSYNEQFF.